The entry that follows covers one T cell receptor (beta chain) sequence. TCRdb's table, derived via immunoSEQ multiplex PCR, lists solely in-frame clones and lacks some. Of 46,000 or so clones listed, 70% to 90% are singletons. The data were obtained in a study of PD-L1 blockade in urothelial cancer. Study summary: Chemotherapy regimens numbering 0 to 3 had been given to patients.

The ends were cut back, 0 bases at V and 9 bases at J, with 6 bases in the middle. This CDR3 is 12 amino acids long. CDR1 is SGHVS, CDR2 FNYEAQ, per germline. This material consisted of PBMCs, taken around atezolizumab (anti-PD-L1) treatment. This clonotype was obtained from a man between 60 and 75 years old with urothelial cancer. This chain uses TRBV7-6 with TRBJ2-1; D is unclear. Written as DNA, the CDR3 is TGTGCCAGCAGCTTAGCGGTAGCTGAGCAGTTCTTC. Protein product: CASSLAVAEQFF.